This T cell receptor beta chain was retrieved from a study of shared clonotypes between healthy human individuals. Points from the study as a whole: A reduction in generation probabilities was seen for non-shared clonotypes relative to those shared by all four donors.

Deep level was the assay's run setting. The method was immunoSEQ multiplex PCR; TCRdb's version includes in-frame clones alone and lacks a portion of them. Of about 690,000 clones in the sample, around 91% were seen once. CDR3 length: 16 residues. Losses at the gene ends were 0 bases for V and 5 bases for J; bases not matched to a gene: 8. CDR1 and CDR2 from the germline V gene are SGHRS and YFSETQ. CD8 memory comprised CD45RO+ plus CCR7-negative CD45RA+ TemRA cells. Note on this clone: Its matching antigen is unknown.

The rearrangement uses TRBV5-1 and TRBJ2-5; the match to TRBD1 covers 9 bases. This clonotype originated in a young man in good health. Some clones in this sample may be carry-over from other donors' samples. Sequenced: memory CD8+ T cells from PBMCs. Documented subset: CD45RO+ cells pooled with CCR7-negative TemRA cells. The CDR3 loop is CASSLGPGQGPETQYF. CDR3 DNA sequence: TGCGCCAGCAGCTTGGGGCCGGGACAGGGCCCCGAGACCCAGTACTTC.